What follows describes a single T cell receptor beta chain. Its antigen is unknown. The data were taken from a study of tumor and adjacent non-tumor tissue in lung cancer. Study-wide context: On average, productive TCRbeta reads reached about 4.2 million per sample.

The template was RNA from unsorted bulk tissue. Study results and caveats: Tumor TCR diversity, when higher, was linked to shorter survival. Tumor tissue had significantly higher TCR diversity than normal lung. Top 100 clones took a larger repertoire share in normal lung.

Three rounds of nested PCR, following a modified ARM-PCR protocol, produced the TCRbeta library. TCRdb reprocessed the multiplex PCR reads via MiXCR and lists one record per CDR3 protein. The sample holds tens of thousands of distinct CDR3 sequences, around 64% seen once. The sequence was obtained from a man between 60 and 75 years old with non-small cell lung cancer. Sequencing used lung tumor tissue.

As DNA, the CDR3 is TGTGCCAGCAGCTTGGGACTAGCGGGGGGTGAGCAGTTCTTC. It encodes CASSLGLAGGEQFF. This chain joins TRBV11-3 and TRBJ2-1, with 15 nucleotides matching TRBD2. Germline V gene lookup returns CDR1 SGHNT and CDR2 YENEEA. The CDR3 is 14 amino acids. After removal of 3 bases from V and 9 bases from J, the junction contained 0 bases not matched to a gene.